A selection of T cell receptor beta chains follows, all from one sample in a study of beta chain features in type 1 diabetes. Assay: immunoSEQ multiplex PCR; the TCRdb copy retains only in-frame clones and omits some. In the table there are 300,000 to 350,000 clones, 14% of which are singletons. The sample was central memory CD4+ T cells from blood. These TCRs come from a man aged 25 to 40 in good health. The conserved cysteine and the conserved F or W are not part of the CDR3 here.

v_gene	j_gene	CDR3aa
TRBV11-3	TRBJ2-3	ASSLGRTGDSDTQY
TRBV5-5	TRBJ1-6	ATNHRDNSPLH
TRBV11-2	TRBJ1-2	ASSQRERGRGGYT
TRBV28	TRBJ2-4	ASSHGQGLGKNIQY
TRBV7-3	TRBJ2-1	ASSPMAGGNEQF
TRBV12-5	TRBJ1-1	ASSTGMNTEAF
TRBV7-9	TRBJ1-2	ASSLIGPSYGYT
TRBV2	TRBJ1-2	ASSDSSGSDGYT
TRBV25-1	TRBJ2-1	ASSGGGRSRYNEQF
TRBV5-6	TRBJ2-5	ASSLTAGETQY
TRBV12-5	TRBJ2-1	ASGLGQGYEQF
TRBV6-1	TRBJ1-1	ATRQGSNTEAF
TRBV19	TRBJ1-2	ASSISLGGYT
TRBV14	TRBJ2-2	ASNQGAKTGELF
TRBV4-2	TRBJ2-1	ASSSGTSGGSSYNEQF
TRBV9	TRBJ2-3	ASSPRLAGGTDTQY
TRBV18	TRBJ2-6	ASSPQGAVTSGANVLT
TRBV2	TRBJ1-1	ASSRFGVNTEAF
TRBV2	TRBJ2-3	ASSLLAGGTDTQY
TRBV4-3	TRBJ1-6	ASSQAFEGQGSSYNSPLH
TRBV4-3	TRBJ2-1	ASSQDRGYYNEQF
TRBV7-2	TRBJ2-1	ASSLEASSYNEQF
TRBV7-7	TRBJ2-1	ASSLKYGGEQF
TRBV2	TRBJ2-5	ASSPSGGGETQY
TRBV7-2	TRBJ1-6	ASRREYSPLH
TRBV7-7	TRBJ2-1	ASSLDAGEEQF
TRBV6-5	TRBJ1-1	ASSYSAYTEAF
TRBV4-1	TRBJ1-5	ASRAQADSNQPQH
TRBV5-1	TRBJ2-3	ASSLLVSGGRADTQY
TRBV4-3	TRBJ1-1	ASSQEYREAEAF
TRBV7-9	TRBJ1-1	ASRNTGAFTEAF
TRBV2	TRBJ1-1	ASRWDTEAF
TRBV7-6	TRBJ2-3	ASSSSDGYTDTQY
TRBV10-3	TRBJ2-1	AISVLAGAGNEQF
TRBV19	TRBJ1-2	ASTRGQGINYGYT
TRBV6-6	TRBJ1-1	ASSYDSRGLNTEAF
TRBV6-6	TRBJ2-1	ASGGRGLRHPLF